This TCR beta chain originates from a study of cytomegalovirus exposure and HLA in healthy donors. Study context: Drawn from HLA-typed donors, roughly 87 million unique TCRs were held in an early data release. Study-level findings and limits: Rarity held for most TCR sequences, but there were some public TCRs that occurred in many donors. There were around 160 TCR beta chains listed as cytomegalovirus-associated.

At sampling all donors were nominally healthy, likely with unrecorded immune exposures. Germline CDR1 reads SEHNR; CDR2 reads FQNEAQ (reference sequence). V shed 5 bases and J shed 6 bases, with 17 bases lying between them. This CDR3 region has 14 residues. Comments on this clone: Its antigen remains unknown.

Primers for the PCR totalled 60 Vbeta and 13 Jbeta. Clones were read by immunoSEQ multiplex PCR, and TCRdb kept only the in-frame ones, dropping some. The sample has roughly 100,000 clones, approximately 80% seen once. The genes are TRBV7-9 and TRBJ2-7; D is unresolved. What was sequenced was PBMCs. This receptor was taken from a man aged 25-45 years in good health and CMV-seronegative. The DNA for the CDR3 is TGTGCCAGCAGCCCCGTGGGCCCCATGGGCGAGCAGTACTTC. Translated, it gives CASSPVGPMGEQYF. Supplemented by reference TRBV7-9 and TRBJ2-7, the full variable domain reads DTGVSQNPRHKITKRGQNVTFRCDPISEHNRLYWYRQTLGQGPEFLTYFQNEAQLEKSRLLSDRFSAERPKGSFSTLEIQRTEQGDSAMYLCASSPVGPMGEQYFGPGTRLTVT.